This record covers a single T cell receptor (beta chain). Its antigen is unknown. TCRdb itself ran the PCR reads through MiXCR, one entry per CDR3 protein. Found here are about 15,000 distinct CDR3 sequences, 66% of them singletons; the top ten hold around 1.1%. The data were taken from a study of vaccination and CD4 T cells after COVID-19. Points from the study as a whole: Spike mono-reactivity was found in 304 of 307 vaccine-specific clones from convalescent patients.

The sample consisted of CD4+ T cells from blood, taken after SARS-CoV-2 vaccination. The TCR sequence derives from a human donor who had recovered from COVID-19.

This CDR3 reads CASRYRDTDTQYF. CDR3 nucleotides: TGTGCCAGCAGATACAGGGACACAGATACGCAGTATTTT. The V call is TRBV27, the J call TRBJ2-3, with D tentatively TRBD1 (6 bases). In germline, CDR1 is MNHEY, CDR2 SMNVEV (reference sequence). CDR3 length equals 13 residues. Trimming pared 6 bases from V and 2 bases from J, leaving 9 bases between.